This passage covers 30 T cell receptor beta chains from one sample sequenced in a study of cytomegalovirus exposure and HLA in healthy donors. PCR used 60 Vbeta primers and 13 Jbeta primers. Using immunoSEQ multiplex PCR, the repertoire was profiled, and TCRdb retains in-frame clones only, with some absent. In all, the sample yields about 74,000 clones. The specimen was PBMCs. The source of these receptors is a female donor in good health and CMV-seropositive.

The chain joins TRBV7-2 to TRBJ2-7; D unresolved. This CDR3 has 14 amino acids. Trimming pared 3 bases from V and 7 bases from J, leaving 16 bases between. Germline V gives CDR1 SGHTA, CDR2 FQGNSA. CDR3 nucleotide sequence: TGTGCCAGCAGCTTTGGCCGACTTGTTGAAGAGCAGTACTTC. Residues: CASSFGRLVEEQYF.

This chain uses TRBV5-1 with TRBJ2-3; tentative D call: TRBD2 (6 bases). Germline loops: CDR1 SGHRS, CDR2 YFSETQ. The CDR3 consists of 14 residues. The V and J ends lost 4 bases and 3 bases respectively, with 12 bases between them. The CDR3 loop is CASSGVGGTDTQYF. CDR3 in DNA: TGCGCCAGCAGCGGAGTGGGGGGAACAGATACGCAGTATTTT.

This clone is identified as medium-sized (0.01 to 0.1%) from frequency. Within the sample, other DNA sequences also encode this same CDR3. The gene calls are TRBV9 and TRBJ2-7, with 7 bases fitting TRBD1. The CDR3 extends over 13 amino acids. Germline CDR1 SGDLS, CDR2 YYNGEE. The trim removed 3 bases at V and 2 bases at J, leaving 2 bases unmatched. CDR3 sequence: CASSGQGAYEQYF. CDR3 sequence (DNA): TGTGCCAGCAGCGGTCAGGGGGCCTACGAGCAGTACTTC.

This sequence joins TRBV29-1 and TRBJ1-2; TRBD1 matches 8 bases. J was trimmed by 4 bases and V by 6 bases; bases with no gene match: 16. CDR1 and CDR2 from the germline V gene are SQVTM and ANQGSEA. The CDR3 has 16 amino acids. The CDR3 spells CSVRGQAARGPYGYTF. CDR3 in DNA: TGCAGCGTAAGGGGACAGGCCGCAAGGGGACCCTATGGCTACACCTTC.

The chain carries TRBV9 and TRBJ1-5, with TRBD1 matching 7 bases. V lost 4 bases to trimming and J lost 4 bases; unmatched junction nucleotides: 8. The CDR3 runs 15 residues. Germline V gene sequence: CDR1 SGDLS, CDR2 YYNGEE. CDR3 region: CASSPGGQVNQPQHF. CDR3 nucleotide sequence: TGTGCCAGCAGCCCAGGAGGACAGGTGAATCAGCCCCAGCATTTT. The entire variable domain, with the rest obtained from reference TRBV9 and TRBJ1-5, is as follows: DSGVTQTPKHLITATGQRVTLRCSPRSGDLSVYWYQQSLDQGLQFLIQYYNGEERAKGNILERFSAQQFPDLHSELNLSSLELGDSALYFCASSPGGQVNQPQHFGDGTRLSIL.

The genes are TRBV29-1 and TRBJ2-1; perhaps TRBD2 as D (6 bases). CDR1 and CDR2 (germline): SQVTM, ANQGSEA. CDR3 length: 14 amino acids. Trimming removed 1 base at V and 5 bases at J, with 12 bases between. The CDR3 bases are TGCAGCGTTGAAGGGGGGGAAGCGGACAATGAGCAGTTCTTC. Encoded protein: CSVEGGEADNEQFF.

The CDR3 spells CATRPWVAGGTNTGELFF. DNA for the CDR3: TGTGCCACGAGGCCCTGGGTAGCGGGAGGGACGAACACCGGGGAGCTGTTTTTT. This chain joins TRBV19 and TRBJ2-2, with TRBD2 matching 11 bases. This CDR3 contains 18 residues. Germline loops: CDR1 LNHDA, CDR2 SQIVND (reference sequence). V was clipped by 10 bases and J by 0 bases; unmatched bases: 13.

The chain uses TRBV2 and TRBJ2-7; TRBD2 might be the D (5 bases). V was pared by 2 bases and J by 6 bases, with 8 bases between. This CDR3 region has 12 residues. Germline V gives CDR1 SNHLY, CDR2 FYNNEI. The CDR3 sequence is CASSEREFEQYF. CDR3 in DNA: TGTGCCAGCAGTGAACGGGAATTCGAGCAGTACTTC.

The chain joins TRBV4-2 to TRBJ2-1; 11 nucleotides line up with TRBD2. This CDR3 is built from 16 residues. Germline CDR1 reads LGHNA; CDR2 reads YNFKEQ. The junction had 8 bases not matched to a gene; V was cut back by 2 bases and J by 8 bases. The CDR3 is CASSQHTSGSEDEQFF. In DNA form, the CDR3 reads TGTGCCAGCAGCCAACATACTAGCGGGAGTGAAGATGAGCAGTTCTTC.

CDR3: CASSLGSGVHEQYF. The CDR3 DNA is TGTGCCAGCAGCTTAGGTTCGGGGGTCCACGAGCAGTACTTC. The chain employs TRBV7-6 and TRBJ2-7; the D gene is possibly TRBD2 (6 bases). V was cut by 1 base and J by 5 bases, with 12 bases left in between. Germline-derived CDR1 and CDR2 are SGHVS and FNYEAQ. The CDR3 runs to 14 residues.

The chain recombines TRBV5-6 with TRBJ1-2, with D unresolved. Germline V CDR1 and CDR2: SGHDT, YYEEEE. V shed 4 bases and J shed 0 bases, with 7 bases lying between them. The CDR3 is made up of 13 amino acids. The CDR3 nucleotides are TGTGCCAGCAGCCACCAGGCTAACTATGGCTACACCTTC. Translated, it gives CASSHQANYGYTF. Full variable domain (missing parts from reference TRBV5-6 and TRBJ1-2): DAGVTQSPTHLIKTRGQQVTLRCSPKSGHDTVSWYQQALGQGPQFIFQYYEEEERQRGNFPDRFSGHQFPNYSSELNVNALLLGDSALYLCASSHQANYGYTFGSGTRLTVV.

The chain carries TRBV28 and TRBJ1-2, with TRBD1 identical over 7 bases. The germline V gene has CDR1 MDHEN and CDR2 SYDVKM. This CDR3 spans 12 amino acids. V lost 7 bases and J lost 7; bases outside the gene matches: 6. CDR3 nucleotides: TGTGCCAGCAACAGGGGCGCAGGTGGCTACACCTTC. Protein: CASNRGAGGYTF.

The chain uses TRBV2 and TRBJ1-2; maybe TRBD1 (6 bases). The length of the CDR3 is 13 residues. Looked up from germline, CDR1 is SNHLY and CDR2 is FYNNEI. Trimming left V 6 bases short and J 2 bases short, with 10 bases between. This CDR3 is CASRGQSNYGYTF. CDR3 nucleotides: TGTGCCAGCAGAGGACAGAGCAACTATGGCTACACCTTC.

The chain carries TRBV27 and TRBJ1-2; D not resolved. V lost 3 bases and J lost 8, with 13 bases in between. This CDR3 is 13 amino acids long. Germline assignment: CDR1 MNHEY and CDR2 SMNVEV (reference sequence). The CDR3 loop reads CASSFPGAGGYTF. The CDR3 region has the DNA TGTGCCAGCAGTTTCCCGGGAGCTGGGGGCTACACCTTC.

Concerning this clone itself: In the same sample, other DNA sequences code for this CDR3. The genes are TRBV5-1 and TRBJ2-7; 9 bases match TRBD1. V lost 0 bases to trimming and J lost 2 bases; unmatched junction nucleotides: 0. The CDR3 is 14 residues long. The germline V gene has CDR1 SGHRS and CDR2 YFSETQ. This CDR3 is CASSLGQGAYEQYF. Here the CDR3 DNA reads TGCGCCAGCAGCTTGGGACAGGGGGCCTACGAGCAGTACTTC.

V and J are TRBV30 and TRBJ1-1, with 7 bases identical to TRBD1. V lost 3 bases and J lost 10; bases outside the gene matches: 8. This CDR3 region has 12 residues. The germline CDR1 and CDR2 sequences are GTSNPN and SVGIG (reference sequence). The chain's CDR3 is CAWSEGGPGAFF. Here the CDR3 DNA reads TGTGCCTGGAGCGAAGGGGGCCCAGGAGCTTTCTTT.

This chain connects TRBV28 to TRBJ1-2; D uncertain. Germline V gene data show CDR1 as MDHEN and CDR2 as SYDVKM. CDR3 length: 15 amino acids. V was pared by 6 bases and J by 6 bases, with 20 bases between. CDR3 sequence (DNA): TGTGCCAGCAGCTCCCCTTCGGAGGGTGGGGATGGCTACACCTTC. Translated: CASSSPSEGGDGYTF.

The chain's CDR3 is CAWSPGQGAHEQYF. In nucleotides, the CDR3 is TGTGCCTGGAGCCCAGGACAGGGGGCACACGAGCAGTACTTC. The chain links TRBV30 to TRBJ2-7, with 11 bases aligning to TRBD1. Germline V CDR1 and CDR2: GTSNPN, SVGIG (reference sequence). The CDR3 has 14 residues. V shed 3 bases and J 5 bases; nucleotides not matched to a gene: 6. The variable domain in full, completed from reference TRBV30 and TRBJ2-7, reads SQTIHQWPATLVQPVGSPLSLECTVEGTSNPNLYWYRQAAGRGLQLLFYSVGIGQISSEVPQNLSASRPQDRQFILSSKKLLLSDSGFYLCAWSPGQGAHEQYFGPGTRLTVT.

This chain connects TRBV19 to TRBJ1-1, with D hard to call. Trimming removed 8 bases at V and 2 bases at J, with 6 bases between. The CDR3 is 11 amino acids. Germline V gene sequence: CDR1 LNHDA, CDR2 SQIVND (reference sequence). Here the CDR3 reads CASYLNTEAFF. CDR3 nucleotides: TGTGCCAGTTACCTAAACACTGAAGCTTTCTTT.

As regards this clone: The junction departs from the called germline gene at one end, perhaps through a read error. The rearrangement joins TRBV11-2 to TRBJ2-7; TRBD1 matches 8 bases. In germline, CDR1 is SGHAT, CDR2 FQNNGV. The CDR3 sequence is 16 residues long. CDR3 protein: CASGLVRQGMSDEQYF. CDR3 DNA sequence: TGTGCCAGCGGCTTAGTTCGACAGGGGATGTCAGACGAGCAGTACTTC.

This sequence joins TRBV27 and TRBJ2-7, with D perhaps TRBD2 (5 bases). Germline-derived CDR1 and CDR2 are MNHEY and SMNVEV (reference sequence). Trimming cost V 6 bases and J 5 bases, with 11 bases left between them. CDR3 length: 12 amino acids. CDR3 sequence reads: CASSDRGDEQYF. The CDR3 DNA reads as TGTGCCAGCAGCGACCGGGGAGACGAGCAGTACTTC.

The rearrangement links TRBV11-2 to TRBJ2-7; maybe TRBD2 (6 bases). This CDR3 has 15 residues. Trimming cost V 0 bases and J 4 bases, with 13 bases left between them. Germline CDR1 SGHAT, CDR2 FQNNGV. The CDR3 DNA follows: TGTGCCAGCAGCTTAGAAATCGGACTAAAGTACGAGCAGTACTTC. This gives the protein CASSLEIGLKYEQYF.

The genes are TRBV5-4 and TRBJ2-2, with D tentatively TRBD1 (7 bases). Trimming took 2 bases from V and 4 from J, leaving 12 bases between them. The CDR3 totals 15 residues. The germline V gene has CDR1 SGHNT and CDR2 YYREEE (reference sequence). The CDR3 sequence: CASSLGGGRTGELFF. CDR3 in DNA: TGTGCCAGCAGCTTAGGAGGGGGCCGCACCGGGGAGCTGTTTTTT.

The CDR3 sequence is CASSVAAGDEKLFF. In nucleotides, the CDR3 is TGTGCCAGCAGCGTAGCGGCAGGGGATGAAAAACTGTTTTTT. J is TRBJ1-4 and V is TRBV9; D possibly corresponds to TRBD1 (6 bases). Germline CDR1 SGDLS, CDR2 YYNGEE. This CDR3 region has 14 residues. The V and J ends lost 0 bases and 6 bases respectively, with 9 bases between them.

This chain links TRBV4-3 with TRBJ2-3; D may be TRBD1 (5 bases). Deletions cut 3 bases from V and 9 bases from J, with 13 bases between. The CDR3 consists of 13 residues. The V gene's germline CDR1 is LGHNA and CDR2 YSLEER. Written as DNA, the CDR3 is TGCGCCAGCAGCCAGCGAGACAAGGGGACGCAGTATTTT. Translation gives CASSQRDKGTQYF.

The rearrangement joins TRBV7-9 to TRBJ1-1; no definite D call. The CDR3 has 15 residues. V dropped 5 bases and J dropped 4 bases, with 17 bases sitting between them. CDR1 and CDR2 (germline): SEHNR, FQNEAQ (reference sequence). The CDR3 DNA reads TGTGCCAGCAGCCCACGATTTACGGGGTCCACTGAAGCTTTCTTT. Residues: CASSPRFTGSTEAFF.

The V gene is TRBV7-6, the J gene TRBJ1-3; perhaps TRBD1 as D (5 bases). Trimming took off 2 bases at V and 2 bases at J, with 13 bases between the two ends. Looked up from germline, CDR1 is SGHVS and CDR2 is FNYEAQ. The CDR3 length is 16 residues. The CDR3 coding sequence is TGTGCCAGCAGCTTATTTACAGGAAACCCTGGAAACACCATATATTTT. Translation gives CASSLFTGNPGNTIYF. The whole variable domain, remainder taken from reference TRBV7-6 and TRBJ1-3, is GAGVSQSPRYKVTKRGQDVALRCDPISGHVSLYWYRQALGQGPEFLTYFNYEAQQDKSGLPNDRFSAERPEGSISTLTIQRTEQRDSAMYRCASSLFTGNPGNTIYFGEGSWLTVV.

The chain is built from TRBV19 and TRBJ2-1; no clear D gene. Trimming left V 5 bases short and J 4 bases short, with 6 bases between. CDR3 length equals 12 residues. Germline V gene lookup returns CDR1 LNHDA and CDR2 SQIVND (reference sequence). The CDR3 reads CASSVYYNEQFF. CDR3 nucleotide sequence: TGTGCCAGTAGTGTCTATTACAATGAGCAGTTCTTC.

The rearrangement uses TRBV6-5 and TRBJ1-1; the match to TRBD1 covers 8 bases. Trimming took 8 bases from V and 2 from J; bases not matched to a gene: 1. The CDR3 covers 12 residues. Per the germline V gene, CDR1 is MNHEY and CDR2 is SVGAGI. The CDR3 region is CASGQGNTEAFF. DNA of the CDR3: TGTGCCAGCGGACAGGGAAACACTGAAGCTTTCTTT.

The chain combines TRBV23-1 with TRBJ2-7; D possibly corresponds to TRBD1 (5 bases). TRBV23-1 is sorted into the ORF group, with uncertain function. This CDR3 comprises 13 residues. Trimming removed 6 bases from V and 5 bases from J, with 14 bases in between. This chain's CDR3 is CASSRVPTDEQYF. The DNA for the CDR3 is TGCGCCAGCAGCAGGGTCCCTACGGACGAGCAGTACTTC.